What follows are 30 T cell receptor beta chains derived from one specimen sequenced in a study of response to subunit inactivated influenza vaccine. TCRdb re-called the RT-PCR reads with MiXCR, one entry per CDR3 protein. The sample has hundreds of thousands of distinct CDR3 sequences; under 20% are singletons. Specimen: PBMCs from blood, collected less than 6 days after vaccination. The origin of the receptors is a man aged 45-65 years who received an inactivated influenza vaccine.

The count of this clonotype is one. This rearrangement joins TRBV7-3 to TRBJ2-1; D possibly matches TRBD1 or TRBD2 (6 bases each). Trimming removed 5 bases at V and 10 bases at J, with 21 bases between. The CDR3 totals 15 residues. CDR1 is SGHTA and CDR2 is FQGTGA in the germline V gene. The DNA for the CDR3 is TGTGCCAGCAGCAAAACGTCGTCAGGGGCGGGAGAGCAGTTCTTC. It translates to CASSKTSSGAGEQFF.

This chain connects TRBV12-3 or TRBV12-4 to TRBJ2-1; tentative D call: TRBD2 (6 bases). V shed 5 bases and J shed 6 bases, with 14 bases lying between them. The CDR3 totals 14 residues. The CDR3 DNA sequence: TGTGCCAGCAGTGCGGGACTTATCTTCAATGAGCAGTTCTTC. It codes for CASSAGLIFNEQFF.

CDR3 bases: TGCAGTGCTAGGACGGCTTCTGCCTACGAGCAGTACTTC. Amino acids: CSARTASAYEQYF. The chain employs TRBV20-1 and TRBJ2-7, with no clear D. In germline, CDR1 is DFQATT, CDR2 SNEGSKA (reference sequence). Trimming removed 3 bases at V and 2 bases at J, with 11 bases between. This CDR3 comprises 13 residues.

This clonotype was seen only a few times. The chain combines TRBV10-3 with TRBJ1-5; TRBD1 might be the D (5 bases). The CDR3 is 13 residues long. The V gene's germline CDR1 is ENHRY and CDR2 SYGVKD. Trimming pared 5 bases from V and 7 bases from J, leaving 12 bases between. The CDR3, as DNA: TGTGCCATCAGTTCTCAGGGCGGACAGCCCCAGCATTTT. It translates to CAISSQGGQPQHF.

The chain joins TRBV20-1 to TRBJ2-7; D remains ambiguous. The CDR3 covers 11 residues. Germline CDR1 is DFQATT and CDR2 is SNEGSKA (reference sequence). V lost 5 bases and J 0 bases, leaving 5 bases between the germline ends. The CDR3 DNA reads as TGCAGTGCTCACAGCTCCTACGAGCAGTACTTC. It encodes CSAHSSYEQYF.

This chain uses TRBV4-3 with TRBJ2-2; D gene ambiguous. With 0 bases removed from V and 2 bases from J, the gap between germline ends came to 4 bases. The CDR3 runs to 14 residues. CDR1 is LGHNA, CDR2 YSLEER, per germline. Here the CDR3 reads CASSQDSNTGELFF. CDR3 nucleotide sequence: TGCGCCAGCAGCCAAGACAGTAACACCGGGGAGCTGTTTTTT.

The chain links TRBV20-1 to TRBJ2-1; 12 bases map to TRBD2. Looked up from germline, CDR1 is DFQATT and CDR2 is SNEGSKA (reference sequence). After removal of 4 bases from V and 4 bases from J, the junction contained 5 bases not matched to a gene. The CDR3 has 15 amino acids. As DNA, the CDR3 is TGCAGTGCTAACTCCGGGACTAGCGGGTACAATGAGCAGTTCTTC. It translates to CSANSGTSGYNEQFF.

This clonotype was seen ten or more times. The chain joins TRBV7-2 to TRBJ1-5; 7 bases fit TRBD1. The CDR3 consists of 15 residues. The V gene's germline CDR1 is SGHTA and CDR2 FQGNSA. V was clipped by 5 bases and J by 6 bases; unmatched bases: 10. The CDR3 spells CASSADDRVAQPQHF. CDR3 coding DNA: TGTGCCAGCAGCGCAGATGACAGGGTGGCTCAGCCCCAGCATTTT.

The chain couples TRBV7-8 to TRBJ2-7; TRBD2 aligns across 10 bases. The CDR3 has 15 amino acids. Germline CDR1 SGHVS, CDR2 FQNEAQ. Trimming at V came to 1 base and at J to 6 bases, leaving 6 bases not matched to a gene. The CDR3 loop is CASSLVSGGYVEQYF. Written as DNA, the CDR3 is TGTGCCAGCAGCTTAGTTAGCGGGGGGTACGTCGAGCAGTACTTC.

The V and J genes are TRBV10-3 and TRBJ2-7, with TRBD2 identical over 13 bases. This CDR3 region has 17 residues. Germline-derived CDR1 and CDR2 are ENHRY and SYGVKD. J gave up 0 bases and V 4 bases, and 6 bases lay outside the gene matches. In DNA form, the CDR3 reads TGTGCCATCAGTGGGAGGACTAGCGGGGGAAGCTCCTACGAGCAGTACTTC. Protein sequence: CAISGRTSGGSSYEQYF.

The gene calls are TRBV28 and TRBJ2-7; D is unresolved. The V end lost 6 bases, the J end lost 8 bases, and 11 bases lay between the germline ends. The CDR3 loop spans 11 amino acids. The germline gives CDR1 MDHEN, CDR2 SYDVKM. The chain's CDR3 is CASRHNTQQYF. CDR3 nucleotides: TGTGCCAGCAGACATAATACCCAGCAGTACTTC.

The rearrangement joins TRBV5-1 to TRBJ2-5, with a weak D call TRBD2 (5 bases). Germline CDR1 is SGHRS and CDR2 is YFSETQ. Trimming removed 5 bases at V and 3 bases at J, with 14 bases between. This CDR3 region has 14 residues. The DNA for the CDR3 is TGCGCCAGCAGTTCGACTACCATGAAAGAGACCCAGTACTTC. This encodes CASSSTTMKETQYF.

V gene TRBV28 combines with J gene TRBJ2-2; D remains unclear. The CDR3 covers 13 residues. CDR1 MDHEN and CDR2 SYDVKM come from the germline V gene. The ends were cut back, 6 bases at V and 5 bases at J, with 10 bases in the middle. The CDR3 reads CASSLIGTGELFF. CDR3 nucleotides: TGTGCCAGCAGCCTAATAGGTACCGGGGAGCTGTTTTTT.

This clonotype was found many times. The rearrangement uses TRBV20-1 and TRBJ2-3; D unclear. The germline V gene has CDR1 DFQATT and CDR2 SNEGSKA (reference sequence). V lost 0 bases to trimming and J lost 4 bases, with 5 bases between them. This CDR3 has 12 residues. The chain's CDR3 is CSAREVADTQYF. The CDR3, as DNA: TGCAGTGCTAGAGAAGTCGCAGATACGCAGTATTTT.

This clonotype was found a few times. The rearrangement uses TRBV5-5 and TRBJ1-6; D is possibly TRBD1 (5 bases). Germline V gene data show CDR1 as SGHKS and CDR2 as YYEKEE (reference sequence). Trimming pared 0 bases from V and 10 bases from J, leaving 14 bases between. The CDR3 runs to 15 residues. CDR3 protein: CASSLAGRRVSPLHF. CDR3 nucleotides: TGTGCCAGCAGCTTGGCGGGGCGCAGGGTCTCACCCCTCCACTTT.

This clonotype turned up a few times. V gene TRBV29-1 combines with J gene TRBJ2-6; TRBD1 might be the D (6 bases). The CDR3 consists of 16 residues. Trimming stripped 1 base from V and 0 bases from J, with 10 bases between. Germline values: CDR1 SQVTM, CDR2 ANQGSEA. CDR3: CSVEARGVSGANVLTF. CDR3 sequence (DNA): TGCAGCGTTGAAGCCAGGGGTGTCTCTGGGGCCAACGTCCTGACTTTC.

This clonotype was observed many times. This chain links TRBV7-2 with TRBJ2-7, with D unclear. V shed 3 bases and J shed 2 bases, with 5 bases lying between them. Germline V gene data show CDR1 as SGHTA and CDR2 as FQGNSA. This CDR3 is 12 amino acids long. The CDR3 region has the DNA TGTGCCAGCAGCTTTAATGCCTACGAGCAGTACTTC. Translated, it gives CASSFNAYEQYF.

This clonotype was seen many times. The genes are TRBV28 and TRBJ2-1, with 7 positions matching TRBD2. The ends lost 5 bases at V and 8 bases at J; junction bases unmatched: 12. Germline lookup yields CDR1 MDHEN and CDR2 SYDVKM. The CDR3 has 15 residues. CDR3 coding DNA: TGTGCCAGCAGTCAACCCGGGGGGAGGGGCGATGAGCAGTTCTTC. Its protein is CASSQPGGRGDEQFF.

This clonotype was seen a few times. The genes are TRBV20-1 and TRBJ2-3, with D possibly being TRBD1 (6 bases). The germline gives CDR1 DFQATT, CDR2 SNEGSKA (reference sequence). This CDR3 has 15 residues. V lost 5 bases and J lost 4, with 19 bases in between. The CDR3 DNA is TGCAGTGCTGGACCGGGACACTCGAGGCCAGATACGCAGTATTTT. Translating gives CSAGPGHSRPDTQYF.

V usage is TRBV20-1 and J usage is TRBJ2-3, with D perhaps matching TRBD2 (6 bases). The CDR3 covers 16 residues. The V and J ends lost 1 base and 0 bases respectively, with 14 bases between them. CDR1 DFQATT and CDR2 SNEGSKA come from the germline V gene (reference sequence). The CDR3 sequence is CSARGWGVASTDTQYF. As DNA, the CDR3 is TGCAGTGCTAGAGGGTGGGGGGTGGCTAGCACAGATACGCAGTATTTT.

V usage is TRBV6-1 and J usage is TRBJ2-5; D gene uncertain. The germline V and J ends were trimmed by 6 bases and 1 base, with 9 bases remaining between them. The CDR3 consists of 13 residues. Germline lookup yields CDR1 MNHNS and CDR2 SASEGT. The CDR3 is CASRSSGQETQYF. In DNA form, the CDR3 reads TGTGCCAGCAGATCGTCAGGCCAAGAGACCCAGTACTTC.

At least ten counts were recorded for this clonotype. CDR3 in amino acids: CSVGSSGRDNEQFF. CDR3 in DNA: TGCAGCGTCGGGTCGAGCGGGAGAGACAATGAGCAGTTCTTC. V is TRBV29-1 and J is TRBJ2-1, with 8 positions matching TRBD2. V gave up 6 bases and J gave up 5 bases; unmatched junction bases: 9. There are 14 residues in the CDR3. Germline values: CDR1 SQVTM, CDR2 ANQGSEA.

This clonotype was seen a handful of times. V gene TRBV12-3 or TRBV12-4 combines with J gene TRBJ2-5; D call uncertain. This CDR3 is built from 12 residues. The V gene lost 3 bases and the J gene lost 1 base, with 3 bases spanning the gap. CDR3 bases: TGTGCCAGCAGTTTGATCCAAGAGACCCAGTACTTC. Its protein product is CASSLIQETQYF.

This clonotype was counted ten times or more. The rearrangement links TRBV29-1 to TRBJ2-3; 7 bases match TRBD1. CDR1 SQVTM and CDR2 ANQGSEA come from the germline V gene. The CDR3 length is 14 residues. The trim removed 1 base at V and 4 bases at J, leaving 5 bases unmatched. CDR3 in DNA: TGCAGCGTTGAAGCAGGGGGTATCGCAGATACGCAGTATTTT. Its translation is CSVEAGGIADTQYF.

The rearrangement uses TRBV5-4 and TRBJ1-2; D perhaps matches TRBD1 (6 bases). CDR1 is SGHNT, CDR2 YYREEE, per germline (reference sequence). Trimming removed 5 bases from V and 2 bases from J, with 13 bases in between. The CDR3 is 14 residues long. The CDR3 sequence: CASRDSGANYGYTF. The CDR3 coding sequence is TGTGCCAGCAGGGACTCGGGGGCAAACTATGGCTACACCTTC.

In its sample, this clonotype was seen a few times. The rearrangement links TRBV10-3 to TRBJ2-6; D remains unclear. Germline V gives CDR1 ENHRY, CDR2 SYGVKD. Trimming removed 3 bases at V and 1 base at J, with 7 bases between. This CDR3 comprises 15 residues. In DNA, the CDR3 is TGTGCCATCAGTGAATGGGATTCTGGGGCCAACGTCCTGACTTTC. Translation gives CAISEWDSGANVLTF.

The rearrangement joins TRBV7-2 to TRBJ2-3; 11 bases are shared with TRBD2. Looked up from germline, CDR1 is SGHTA and CDR2 is FQGNSA. The V and J ends lost 4 bases and 3 bases, in that order; junction bases with no gene match: 9. The CDR3 spans 17 residues. CDR3 DNA sequence: TGTGCCAGCAGCTCCGCCTTAGCGGGAGGGGGGACAGATACGCAGTATTTT. Its translation: CASSSALAGGGTDTQYF. The full variable domain, completed using reference TRBV7-2 and TRBJ2-3, is GAGVSQSPSNKVTEKGKDVELRCDPISGHTALYWYRQSLGQGLEFLIYFQGNSAPDKSGLPSDRFSAERTGGSVSTLTIQRTQQEDSAVYLCASSSALAGGGTDTQYFGPGTRLTVL.

The chain employs TRBV20-1 and TRBJ1-1, with TRBD1 matching over 8 bases. The germline V gene encodes CDR1 DFQATT and CDR2 SNEGSKA (reference sequence). The V segment lost 0 bases and the J segment 3 bases; nucleotides outside the gene matches: 6. The CDR3 sequence is 15 residues long. Here the CDR3 reads CSARDIQGAHTEAFF. In DNA form, the CDR3 reads TGCAGTGCTAGAGATATCCAGGGGGCTCACACTGAAGCTTTCTTT.

On this clonotype: A clone one base away is much larger, so this may be a read error. The gene calls are TRBV28 and TRBJ2-5; D not resolved. Germline V gene lookup returns CDR1 MDHEN and CDR2 SYDVKM. The V end was cut by 3 bases, the J end by 4 bases, with 6 bases between. This CDR3 comprises 12 residues. CDR3 sequence reads: CASSFLGETQYF. In DNA form, the CDR3 reads TGTGCCAGCAGTTTCTTGGGAGAGACCCAGTACTTC.

The table lists this clonotype with a few counts. The J gene is TRBJ2-3, the V gene TRBV20-1; D remains unclear. Trimming took off 6 bases at V and 1 base at J, with 14 bases between the two ends. The CDR3 is 14 amino acids. Germline lookup yields CDR1 DFQATT and CDR2 SNEGSKA (reference sequence). CDR3 nucleotide sequence: TGCAGTGCCCCGTATCCCGCAGGCACAGATACGCAGTATTTT. Translation: CSAPYPAGTDTQYF.